This entry lists 3 T cell receptor beta chains sequenced from one sample in a study of cytomegalovirus exposure and HLA in healthy donors. PCR employed 60 Vbeta and 13 Jbeta primers. Sequenced by immunoSEQ multiplex PCR; TCRdb stores in-frame clones only, minus some. The table has 95,000 to 150,000 clones, roughly 75% seen once. The material sequenced was PBMCs. These receptors all stem from a female donor in good health and CMV-seronegative.

The gene calls are TRBV9 and TRBJ1-6, with D tentatively TRBD1 (6 bases). The CDR3 extends over 15 amino acids. V lost 0 bases and J lost 9, with 13 bases in between. Per the germline V gene, CDR1 is SGDLS and CDR2 is YYNGEE. The CDR3 nucleotides are TGTGCCAGCAGCGTAGAAGACAGGTTTAGTTCACCCCTCCACTTT. Translation: CASSVEDRFSSPLHF. The whole variable domain, filled in from reference TRBV9 and TRBJ1-6, reads DSGVTQTPKHLITATGQRVTLRCSPRSGDLSVYWYQQSLDQGLQFLIQYYNGEERAKGNILERFSAQQFPDLHSELNLSSLELGDSALYFCASSVEDRFSSPLHFGNGTRLTVT.

The rearrangement uses TRBV11-1 and TRBJ2-7; perhaps TRBD1 as D (6 bases). With 2 bases removed from V and 2 bases from J, the gap between germline ends came to 13 bases. The CDR3 has 15 residues. Germline values: CDR1 SGHAT, CDR2 FQDESV (reference sequence). CDR3 DNA: TGTGCCAGCAGCTTATCACAGGGTACTCCCTACGAGCAGTACTTC. It translates to CASSLSQGTPYEQYF.

This sequence joins TRBV5-1 and TRBJ2-3; 9 positions match TRBD1. The CDR3 consists of 14 residues. Germline V gene data show CDR1 as SGHRS and CDR2 as YFSETQ. After removal of 6 bases from V and 6 bases from J, the junction contained 8 bases not matched to a gene. The CDR3 coding sequence is TGCGCCAGCAAATCCGGGACAGGGCGGGATACGCAGTATTTT. It translates to CASKSGTGRDTQYF.